The present TCR beta chain was sequenced within a study of vaccination effects on CD4 cells after COVID-19. Generated by immunoSEQ multiplex PCR, the TCRdb table keeps only in-frame clones and is missing some. This sample has tens of thousands of clones, with around 70% found just once. Note on this clone: Its antigen is unknown.

Cultured cells yielded isolated CD4+ T cells after 10 days. Vaccine recipients lacked prior SARS-CoV-2 infection and had negative nucleocapsid antibodies. This CDR3 contains 17 residues. V lost 1 base and J lost 2; bases outside the gene matches: 7. The V gene's germline CDR1 is SEHNR and CDR2 FQNEAQ (reference sequence). The source of this sequence is a human donor who received a COVID-19 vaccine. The chain is built from TRBV7-9 and TRBJ2-7, with 11 positions matching TRBD2. Here the sequenced sample was CD4+ T cells from PBMCs cultured without peptide, taken before COVID-19 vaccination. The CDR3 is CASSLGGWGLAAYEQYF. The DNA for the CDR3 is TGTGCCAGCAGCTTAGGAGGGTGGGGACTAGCGGCCTACGAGCAGTACTTC.